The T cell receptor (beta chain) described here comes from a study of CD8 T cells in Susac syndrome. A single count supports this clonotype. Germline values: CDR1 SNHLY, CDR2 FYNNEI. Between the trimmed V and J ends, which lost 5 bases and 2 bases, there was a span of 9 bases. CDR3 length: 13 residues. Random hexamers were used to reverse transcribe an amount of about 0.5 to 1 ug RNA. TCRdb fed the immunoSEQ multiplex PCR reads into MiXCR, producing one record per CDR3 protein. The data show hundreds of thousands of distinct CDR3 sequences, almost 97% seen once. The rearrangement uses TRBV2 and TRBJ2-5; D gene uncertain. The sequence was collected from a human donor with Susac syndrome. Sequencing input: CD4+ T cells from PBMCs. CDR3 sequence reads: CASSPNTQETQYF. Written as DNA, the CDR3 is TGTGCCAGCAGTCCTAACACGCAAGAGACCCAGTACTTC. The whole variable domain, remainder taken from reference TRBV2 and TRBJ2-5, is EPEVTQTPSHQVTQMGQEVILRCVPISNHLYFYWYRQILGQKVEFLVSFYNNEISEKSEIFDDQFSVERPDGSNFTLKIRSTKLEDSAMYFCASSPNTQETQYFGPGTRLLVL.